The next 8 T cell receptor beta chains were all read from a single sample in a study of response to subunit inactivated influenza vaccine. TCRdb fed the RT-PCR reads into MiXCR, producing one record per CDR3 protein. The top ten hold roughly 3.1% of the sample, which has around 530,000 distinct CDR3 sequences, 16% seen once. Sequences were derived from CD4+ T cells sorted from PBMCs, sampled around 2 years after vaccination. The source is a man between 50 and 69 years old who received an inactivated influenza vaccine.

This clonotype turned up a few times. The rearrangement uses TRBV20-1 and TRBJ2-3; 8 bases align to TRBD2. Germline V gives CDR1 DFQATT, CDR2 SNEGSKA (reference sequence). The CDR3 length is 15 residues. V dropped 2 bases and J dropped 0; count of bases not matched to a gene: 4. The CDR3 is CSARSGTRSTDTQYF. CDR3 DNA sequence: TGCAGTGCTAGATCGGGGACTAGAAGCACAGATACGCAGTATTTT.

CDR3 protein: CASKPSGFSYNEQFF. For the CDR3, the DNA is TGTGCCAGCAAACCCAGCGGGTTCTCCTACAATGAGCAGTTCTTC. The chain is built from TRBV28 and TRBJ2-1; tentatively, D is TRBD2 (6 bases). The germline V gene has CDR1 MDHEN and CDR2 SYDVKM. CDR3 length: 15 amino acids. V lost 7 bases and J lost 0, with 13 bases in between.

This clonotype was detected many times. In DNA form, the CDR3 reads TGTGCCAGCAGCGTAGAATGGGGCGGATGGGCCGGGGAGCTGTTTTTT. Translation gives CASSVEWGGWAGELFF. V usage is TRBV9 and J usage is TRBJ2-2; possible D gene TRBD1, 5 bases. The V gene's germline CDR1 is SGDLS and CDR2 YYNGEE. The CDR3 runs to 16 residues. The V end was cut by 0 bases, the J end by 6 bases, with 15 bases between.

The chain is built from TRBV6-1 and TRBJ2-6, with 11 nucleotides matching TRBD1. After removal of 0 bases from V and 1 base from J, the junction contained 2 bases not matched to a gene. Germline V gene data show CDR1 as MNHNS and CDR2 as SASEGT. The CDR3 spans 18 residues. CDR3 amino acids: CASSEAGQGVSGANVLTF. The DNA for the CDR3 is TGTGCCAGCAGTGAAGCGGGACAGGGGGTTTCTGGGGCCAACGTCCTGACTTTC.

This chain's CDR3 is CASSPRSTSYNEQFF. CDR3 bases: TGTGCCAGCAGCCCCCGTTCGACCTCCTACAATGAGCAGTTCTTC. This sequence joins TRBV9 and TRBJ2-1, with D uncertain. Trimming removed 4 bases from V and 0 bases from J, with 11 bases in between. Germline-derived CDR1 and CDR2 are SGDLS and YYNGEE. The CDR3 has 15 amino acids. The full variable domain, rest sourced from reference TRBV9 and TRBJ2-1, is DSGVTQTPKHLITATGQRVTLRCSPRSGDLSVYWYQQSLDQGLQFLIQYYNGEERAKGNILERFSAQQFPDLHSELNLSSLELGDSALYFCASSPRSTSYNEQFFGPGTRLTVL.

This clonotype has just one count. This sequence joins TRBV5-6 and TRBJ2-5; TRBD2 matches at 14 bases. This CDR3 contains 17 residues. Germline values: CDR1 SGHDT, CDR2 YYEEEE. Germline trimming cut 3 bases from V and 4 bases from J; bases unmatched to any gene: 8. The CDR3 protein is CASSYLTSGRAAETQYF. CDR3 coding DNA: TGTGCCAGCAGCTACTTGACTAGCGGGAGGGCAGCAGAGACCCAGTACTTC.

The chain uses TRBV10-2 and TRBJ2-3; 12 bases align to TRBD2. Germline CDR1 is WSHSY and CDR2 is SAAADI. There are 16 residues in the CDR3. With V trimmed by 6 bases and J by 2 bases, 6 bases remained unmatched. The CDR3 DNA sequence: TGCGCCAGCAGACCGGGACTAGCGGGTCTCACAGATACGCAGTATTTT. It specifies CASRPGLAGLTDTQYF.

This clonotype was found a few times. The rearrangement joins TRBV12-3 or TRBV12-4 to TRBJ2-7, with 7 bases that match TRBD1. With 8 bases clipped from V and 2 bases from J, the junction kept 12 bases outside the gene matches. The CDR3 extends over 15 amino acids. CDR3 sequence reads: CASGLQGPLAYEQYF. CDR3 sequence (DNA): TGTGCCAGCGGATTACAGGGGCCCTTGGCCTACGAGCAGTACTTC.